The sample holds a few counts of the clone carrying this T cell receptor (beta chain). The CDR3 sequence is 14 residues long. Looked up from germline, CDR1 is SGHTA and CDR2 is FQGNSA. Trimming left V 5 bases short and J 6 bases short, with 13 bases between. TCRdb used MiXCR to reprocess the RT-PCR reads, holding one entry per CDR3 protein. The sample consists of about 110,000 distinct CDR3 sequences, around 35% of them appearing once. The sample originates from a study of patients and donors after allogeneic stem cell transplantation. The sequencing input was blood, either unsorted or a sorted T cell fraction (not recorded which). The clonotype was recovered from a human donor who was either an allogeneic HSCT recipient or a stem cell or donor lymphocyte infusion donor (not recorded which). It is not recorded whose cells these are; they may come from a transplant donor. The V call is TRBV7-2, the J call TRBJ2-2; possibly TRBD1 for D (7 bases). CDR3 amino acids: CASSVDREAGELFF. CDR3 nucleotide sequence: TGTGCCAGCAGCGTCGACAGGGAGGCCGGGGAGCTGTTTTTT.